The next 10 T cell receptor beta chains were all read from a single sample in a study of T cells in Graves' hyperthyroidism and ophthalmopathy. Amplified TCR beta CDR3 regions came from RNA transcripts. A set of HTBI primers served as the primers for a first-round RT-PCR of the TCR CDR3. Via MiXCR, TCRdb re-called the multiplex PCR reads, giving one row per CDR3 protein. This sample has roughly 300,000 distinct CDR3 sequences, with around 25% found just once. The sequenced sample was blood. These receptors came from a man aged 35-49 years with Graves' hyperthyroidism that later progressed to Graves' ophthalmopathy.

This clonotype has just a few counts. The CDR3 protein is CASSISGGQKTGKGYEQYF. The CDR3 DNA follows: TGTGCCAGTAGTATCTCCGGCGGGCAAAAGACAGGGAAGGGTTACGAGCAGTACTTC. The genes are TRBV19 and TRBJ2-7, with TRBD1 matching 7 bases. There are 19 residues in the CDR3. Germline CDR1 is LNHDA and CDR2 is SQIVND (reference sequence). The trim removed 3 bases at V and 4 bases at J, leaving 21 bases unmatched.

The sample holds a few counts of this clonotype. V gene TRBV12-3 or TRBV12-4 combines with J gene TRBJ2-5; TRBD2 agrees at 7 bases. Trimming cost V 3 bases and J 4 bases; bases outside gene matches: 5. The CDR3 contains 14 residues. CDR3 sequence: CASSLGGRTETQYF. In DNA, the CDR3 is TGTGCCAGCAGTTTGGGCGGGAGAACAGAGACCCAGTACTTC.

This clonotype was observed a few times. The gene calls are TRBV6-1 and TRBJ2-5; D not resolved. V dropped 2 bases and J dropped 5 bases, with 9 bases sitting between them. Per germline, CDR1 MNHNS and CDR2 SASEGT. The CDR3 consists of 13 residues. The CDR3 bases are TGTGCCAGCAGTGAACTCGCCCGGGAGACCCAGTACTTC. Protein: CASSELARETQYF.

The V gene is TRBV7-8, the J gene TRBJ2-7; D is perhaps TRBD1 (6 bases). Germline CDR1 reads SGHVS; CDR2 reads FQNEAQ. Trimming removed 5 bases at V and 3 bases at J, with 14 bases between. The CDR3 covers 14 residues. CDR3 nucleotide sequence: TGTGCCAGCAGCGAGGGACAACTCTTCTACGAGCAGTACTTC. Translated: CASSEGQLFYEQYF.

The sample holds many counts of this clonotype. This rearrangement joins TRBV12-3 or TRBV12-4 to TRBJ1-5; D is ambiguous. CDR3 size: 13 residues. V lost 3 bases and J lost 4, with 7 bases in between. For the CDR3, the DNA is TGTGCCAGCAGTTTGACTACAAATCAGCCCCAGCATTTT. It specifies CASSLTTNQPQHF.

This clonotype was detected many times. The chain combines TRBV24-1 with TRBJ1-5; D uncertain. Trimming removed 0 bases from V and 1 base from J, with 3 bases in between. The CDR3 extends over 14 amino acids. Germline V gene sequence: CDR1 KGHDR, CDR2 SFDVKD. The CDR3 reads CATSDLASNQPQHF. In DNA form, the CDR3 reads TGTGCCACCAGTGATTTGGCCAGCAATCAGCCCCAGCATTTT.

The rearrangement joins TRBV7-2 to TRBJ2-5; 7 bases agree with TRBD1. Germline CDR1 is SGHTA and CDR2 is FQGNSA. Trimming at V came to 1 base and at J to 2 bases, leaving 4 bases not matched to a gene. The CDR3 covers 15 residues. The CDR3 reads CASSLDGTAQETQYF. The DNA of the CDR3 is TGTGCCAGCAGCTTAGATGGGACAGCTCAAGAGACCCAGTACTTC.

This clonotype showed up many times. The chain combines TRBV6-2 or TRBV6-3 with TRBJ2-2; 9 bases are a match to TRBD2. There are 14 residues in the CDR3. The ends lost 7 bases at V and 3 bases at J; junction bases unmatched: 3. Germline-derived CDR1 and CDR2 are MNHEY and SVGEGT. This CDR3 reads CASKTSGYTGELFF. CDR3 nucleotide sequence: TGTGCCAGCAAAACTAGCGGGTACACCGGGGAGCTGTTTTTT.

This chain connects TRBV20-1 to TRBJ1-1; weak D call: TRBD1 (5 bases). Trimming left V 0 bases short and J 3 bases short, with 14 bases between. CDR1 is DFQATT, CDR2 SNEGSKA, per germline (reference sequence). The CDR3 extends over 15 amino acids. The CDR3 region is CSARDFGGRDTEAFF. In DNA form, the CDR3 reads TGCAGTGCTAGAGATTTCGGGGGTCGGGACACTGAAGCTTTCTTT.

This clonotype was observed at least ten times. J is TRBJ2-7 and V is TRBV29-1, with D perhaps matching TRBD1 (6 bases). V was pared by 6 bases and J by 0 bases, with 12 bases between. Germline CDR1 reads SQVTM; CDR2 reads ANQGSEA. The CDR3 has 13 residues. The chain's CDR3 is CSVWTASSYEQYF. In DNA, the CDR3 is TGCAGCGTCTGGACAGCAAGCTCCTACGAGCAGTACTTC.